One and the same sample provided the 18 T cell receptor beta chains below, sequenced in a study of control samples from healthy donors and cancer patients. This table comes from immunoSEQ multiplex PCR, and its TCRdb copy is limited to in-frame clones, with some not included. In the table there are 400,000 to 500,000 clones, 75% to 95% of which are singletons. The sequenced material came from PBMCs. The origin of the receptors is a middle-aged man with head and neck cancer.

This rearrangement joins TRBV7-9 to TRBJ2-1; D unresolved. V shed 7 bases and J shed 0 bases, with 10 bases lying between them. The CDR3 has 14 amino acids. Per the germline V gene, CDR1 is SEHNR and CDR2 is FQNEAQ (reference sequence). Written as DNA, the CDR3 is TGTGCCAGCAAAGAGTCCAGCTCCTACAATGAGCAGTTCTTC. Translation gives CASKESSSYNEQFF.

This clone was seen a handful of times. This chain's CDR3 is CASSPAATDTQYF. The CDR3 DNA is TGTGCCAGCAGCCCCGCGGCCACAGATACGCAGTATTTT. The chain uses TRBV9 and TRBJ2-3; D is uncertain. CDR3 size: 13 residues. CDR1 SGDLS and CDR2 YYNGEE come from the germline V gene. The germline V and J ends were trimmed by 4 bases and 2 bases, with 8 bases remaining between them.

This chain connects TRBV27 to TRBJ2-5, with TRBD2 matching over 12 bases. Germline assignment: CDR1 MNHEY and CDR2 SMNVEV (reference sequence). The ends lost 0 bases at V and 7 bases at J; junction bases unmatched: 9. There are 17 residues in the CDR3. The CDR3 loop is CASSLSITSGGRGTQYF. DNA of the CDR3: TGTGCCAGCAGTTTATCGATTACTAGCGGGGGGCGGGGGACCCAGTACTTC.

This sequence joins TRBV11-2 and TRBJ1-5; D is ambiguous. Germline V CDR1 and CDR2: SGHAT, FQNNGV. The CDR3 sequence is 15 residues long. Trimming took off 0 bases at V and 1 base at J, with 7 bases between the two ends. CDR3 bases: TGTGCCAGCAGCTTAGAGGGAAGCAGCAATCAGCCCCAGCATTTT. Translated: CASSLEGSSNQPQHF.

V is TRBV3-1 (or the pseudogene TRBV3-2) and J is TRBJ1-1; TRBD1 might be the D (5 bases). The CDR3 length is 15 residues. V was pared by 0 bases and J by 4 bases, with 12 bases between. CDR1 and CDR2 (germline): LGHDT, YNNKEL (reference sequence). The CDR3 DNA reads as TGTGCCAGCAGCCAAGATGGGGGGGTTGGCACTGAAGCTTTCTTT. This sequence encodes CASSQDGGVGTEAFF.

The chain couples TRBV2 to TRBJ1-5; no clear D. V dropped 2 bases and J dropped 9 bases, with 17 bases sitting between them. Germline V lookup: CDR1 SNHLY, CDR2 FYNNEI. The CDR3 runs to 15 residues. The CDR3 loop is CASSETPGAQGPQHF. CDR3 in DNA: TGTGCCAGCAGTGAAACCCCGGGAGCTCAAGGGCCCCAGCATTTT. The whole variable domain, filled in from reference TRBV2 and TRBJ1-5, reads EPEVTQTPSHQVTQMGQEVILRCVPISNHLYFYWYRQILGQKVEFLVSFYNNEISEKSEIFDDQFSVERPDGSNFTLKIRSTKLEDSAMYFCASSETPGAQGPQHFGDGTRLSIL.

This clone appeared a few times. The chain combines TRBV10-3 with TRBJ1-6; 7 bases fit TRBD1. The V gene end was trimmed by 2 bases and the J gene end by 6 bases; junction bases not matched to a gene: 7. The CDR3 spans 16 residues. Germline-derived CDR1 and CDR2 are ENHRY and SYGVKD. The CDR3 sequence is CAISEDRAQGNSPLHF. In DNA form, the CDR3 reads TGTGCCATCAGTGAGGACAGGGCCCAGGGTAATTCACCCCTCCACTTT.

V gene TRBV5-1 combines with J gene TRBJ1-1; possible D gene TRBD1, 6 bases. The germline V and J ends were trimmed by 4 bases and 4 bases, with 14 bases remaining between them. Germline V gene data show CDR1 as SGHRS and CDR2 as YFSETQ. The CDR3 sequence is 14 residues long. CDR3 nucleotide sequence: TGCGCCAGCAGCGGGATTACAGGGTCCACTGAAGCTTTCTTT. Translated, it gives CASSGITGSTEAFF.

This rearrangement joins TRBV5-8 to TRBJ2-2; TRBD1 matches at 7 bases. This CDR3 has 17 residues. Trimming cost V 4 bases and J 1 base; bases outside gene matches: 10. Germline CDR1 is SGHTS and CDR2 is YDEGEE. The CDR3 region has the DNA TGTGCCAGCAGCCGACGTGCCCCAGGGGGGAACACCGGGGAGCTGTTTTTT. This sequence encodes CASSRRAPGGNTGELFF.

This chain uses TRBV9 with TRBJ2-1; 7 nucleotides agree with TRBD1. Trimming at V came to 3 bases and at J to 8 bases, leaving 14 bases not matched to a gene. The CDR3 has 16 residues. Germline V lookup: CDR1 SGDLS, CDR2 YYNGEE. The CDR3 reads CASSEPSGQVRDEQFF. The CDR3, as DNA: TGTGCCAGCAGCGAGCCCTCAGGACAGGTGAGGGATGAGCAGTTCTTC.

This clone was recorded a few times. The CDR3 sequence is CAWRGTGSVNEQFF. CDR3 sequence (DNA): TGTGCCTGGAGAGGGACAGGGTCAGTCAATGAGCAGTTCTTC. This chain links TRBV30 with TRBJ2-1, with 9 nucleotides matching TRBD1. This CDR3 has 14 amino acids. The germline CDR1 and CDR2 sequences are GTSNPN and SVGIG (reference sequence). The J segment lost 6 bases and the V segment lost 3 bases, leaving 6 bases of the junction unmatched. Full variable domain (rest looked up from reference TRBV30 and TRBJ2-1): SQTIHQWPATLVQPVGSPLSLECTVEGTSNPNLYWYRQAAGRGLQLLFYSVGIGQISSEVPQNLSASRPQDRQFILSSKKLLLSDSGFYLCAWRGTGSVNEQFFGPGTRLTVL.

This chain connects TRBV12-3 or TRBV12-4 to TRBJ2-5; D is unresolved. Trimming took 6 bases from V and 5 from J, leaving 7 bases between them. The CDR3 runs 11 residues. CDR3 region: CASRVGETQYF. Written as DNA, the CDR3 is TGTGCCAGCAGGGTCGGGGAGACCCAGTACTTC.

CDR3 sequence: CASGPGPPQGGQYF. The CDR3 nucleotides are TGTGCCAGTGGCCCGGGACCCCCGCAAGGGGGCCAGTACTTC. The chain recombines TRBV19 with TRBJ2-5; D may be TRBD1 (6 bases). The CDR3 length is 14 residues. V was cut by 8 bases and J by 10 bases, with 23 bases left in between. Germline V gene data show CDR1 as LNHDA and CDR2 as SQIVND (reference sequence).

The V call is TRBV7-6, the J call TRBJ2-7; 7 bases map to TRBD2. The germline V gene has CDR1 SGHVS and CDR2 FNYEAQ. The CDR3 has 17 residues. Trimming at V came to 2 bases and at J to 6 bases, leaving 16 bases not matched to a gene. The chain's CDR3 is CASSLQNREGFSGEQYF. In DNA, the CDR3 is TGTGCCAGCAGCTTACAGAATAGGGAGGGGTTTTCCGGCGAGCAGTACTTC.

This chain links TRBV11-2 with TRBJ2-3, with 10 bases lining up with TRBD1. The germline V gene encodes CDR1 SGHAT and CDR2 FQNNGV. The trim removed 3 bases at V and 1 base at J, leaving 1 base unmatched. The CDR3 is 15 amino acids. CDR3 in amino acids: CASSLGTGGTDTQYF. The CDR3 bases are TGTGCCAGCAGCTTGGGGACAGGGGGCACAGATACGCAGTATTTT.

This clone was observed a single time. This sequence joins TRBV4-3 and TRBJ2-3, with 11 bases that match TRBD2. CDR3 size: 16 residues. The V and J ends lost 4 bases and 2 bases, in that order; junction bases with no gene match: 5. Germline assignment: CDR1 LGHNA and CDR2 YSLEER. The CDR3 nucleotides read TGCGCCAGCAGCCCGGGACTAGCGGACCTCACAGATACGCAGTATTTT. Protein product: CASSPGLADLTDTQYF.

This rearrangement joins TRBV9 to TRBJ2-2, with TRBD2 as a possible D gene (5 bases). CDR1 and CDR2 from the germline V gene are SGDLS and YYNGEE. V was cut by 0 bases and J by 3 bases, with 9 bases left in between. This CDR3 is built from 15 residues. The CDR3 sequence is CASSVAGSHTGELFF. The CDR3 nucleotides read TGTGCCAGCAGCGTAGCGGGGTCGCACACCGGGGAGCTGTTTTTT. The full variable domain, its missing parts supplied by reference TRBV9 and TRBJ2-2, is DSGVTQTPKHLITATGQRVTLRCSPRSGDLSVYWYQQSLDQGLQFLIQYYNGEERAKGNILERFSAQQFPDLHSELNLSSLELGDSALYFCASSVAGSHTGELFFGEGSRLTVL.

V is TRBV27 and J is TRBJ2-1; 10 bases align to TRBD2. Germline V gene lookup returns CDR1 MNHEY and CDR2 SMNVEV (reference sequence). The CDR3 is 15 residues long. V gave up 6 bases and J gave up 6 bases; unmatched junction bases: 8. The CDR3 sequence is CASRKLAGASNEQFF. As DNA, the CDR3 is TGTGCCAGCAGGAAGCTAGCGGGGGCCAGCAATGAGCAGTTCTTC.